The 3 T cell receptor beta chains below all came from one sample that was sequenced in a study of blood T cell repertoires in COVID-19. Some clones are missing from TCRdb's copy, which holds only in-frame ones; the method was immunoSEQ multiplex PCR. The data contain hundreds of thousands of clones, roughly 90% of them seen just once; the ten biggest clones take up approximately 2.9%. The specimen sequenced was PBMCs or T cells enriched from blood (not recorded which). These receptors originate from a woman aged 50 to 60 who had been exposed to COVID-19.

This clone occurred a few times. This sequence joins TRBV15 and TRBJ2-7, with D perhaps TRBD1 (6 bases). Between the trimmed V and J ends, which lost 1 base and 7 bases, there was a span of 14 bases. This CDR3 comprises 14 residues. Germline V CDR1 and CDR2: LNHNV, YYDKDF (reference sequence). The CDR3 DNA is TGTGCCACCAGCAGAGGACAGGAAATAGAGGAGCAGTACTTC. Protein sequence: CATSRGQEIEEQYF.

Written as DNA, the CDR3 is TGTGCCAGCAGGGGGGGTCAGGCCTATGAAGCTTTCTTT. Amino acid sequence: CASRGGQAYEAFF. The rearrangement links TRBV28 to TRBJ1-1, with D maybe TRBD1 (5 bases). Germline V gene lookup returns CDR1 MDHEN and CDR2 SYDVKM. CDR3 length equals 13 residues. With 6 bases removed from V and 7 bases from J, the gap between germline ends came to 15 bases.

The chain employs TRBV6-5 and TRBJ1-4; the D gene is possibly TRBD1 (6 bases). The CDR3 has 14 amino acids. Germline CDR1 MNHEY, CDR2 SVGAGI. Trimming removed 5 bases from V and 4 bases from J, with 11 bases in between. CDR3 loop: CASSNRDLNEKLFF. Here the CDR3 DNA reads TGTGCCAGCAGTAACAGGGACCTTAATGAAAAACTGTTTTTT.